The clone carrying this TCR beta chain was found a few times. Enrolment of Seattle patients took place during active infection, and they were followed longitudinally. This sample was taken from a study of blood T cell repertoires in COVID-19. Study-wide context: The analysed material was cDNA or gDNA that came from T cells, B-cell-depleted T cells, or PBMCs.

The length of the CDR3 is 14 residues. CDR1 and CDR2 (germline): SGHRS, YFSETQ. The V and J ends lost 4 bases and 2 bases, in that order; junction bases with no gene match: 2. Per the original data handling: Estimation of nucleated cell counts relied on the amplification of reference gene primers. The assay was immunoSEQ multiplex PCR, and TCRdb's table has in-frame clones only and misses some. V and J calls and clone size are copied from that table; D and trimming were computed from the DNA. The sample includes 250,000 to 400,000 clones, about 90% of them seen just once. The sequence derives from a woman in her twenties or thirties with COVID-19, enrolled during active disease. The specimen sequenced was peripheral blood. The chain uses TRBV5-1 and TRBJ2-3; 9 bases are a match to TRBD2. The CDR3 sequence is CASSAGGPTDTQYF. The DNA for the CDR3 is TGCGCCAGCAGCGCGGGAGGGCCCACAGATACGCAGTATTTT.